Included here is one T cell receptor beta chain sequence, with context. Its antigen is unidentified. The CDR3 extends over 13 amino acids. Germline V gene lookup returns CDR1 LNHDA and CDR2 SQIVND (reference sequence). The ends were cut back, 5 bases at V and 3 bases at J, with 11 bases in the middle. This entry comes from a study of cytomegalovirus exposure and HLA in healthy donors. Regarding the study as a whole: A previous analysis found most TCR beta V segments productive roughly 87% or roughly 30% of the time. Sequencing depth roughly uniform across donors was assumed in presence/absence analyses. Differences between HLA loci emerged in a later analysis of TCR association rates, with DRB1 most and HLA-C fewest. The sole available immune exposure information was CMV serostatus.

A multiplex PCR was run with 60 Vbeta primers and 13 Jbeta primers. Generated by immunoSEQ multiplex PCR, the TCRdb table keeps only in-frame clones and is missing some. Here the sample spans 150,000 to 200,000 clones, around 83% being singletons. The source is a male donor in good health and CMV-seropositive. The sample comprised PBMCs. The rearrangement links TRBV19 to TRBJ2-7; tentative D call: TRBD2 (5 bases). The CDR3 spells CASSPRTGYEQYF. The DNA for the CDR3 is TGTGCCAGTAGTCCACGGACTGGCTACGAGCAGTACTTC. Variable domain in full (rest from reference TRBV19 and TRBJ2-7): DGGITQSPKYLFRKEGQNVTLSCEQNLNHDAMYWYRQDPGQGLRLIYYSQIVNDFQKGDIAEGYSVSREKKESFPLTVTSAQKNPTAFYLCASSPRTGYEQYFGPGTRLTVT.